This T cell receptor (beta chain) derives from a study of precursors of human CD4 cytotoxic T cells (dated by TCRdb to the late 2010s). Study-level background: The bulk TCR-seq analysis covered CD4+ memory subsets from 13 to 15 donors in total. Sequences for both the TCRalpha and TCRbeta chains came out of the TCR-seq analysis of some 13 donors (table S7). Findings and caveats that apply to the study as a whole: According to the authors, a human observational design cannot definitively establish the direction of differentiation between precursor and effector cells. Only about 95% of the 14 donors were included in some of the bulk TCR-seq comparisons, which suggests that not every subset was available for every donor. Expanded effector clonotypes made up a larger fraction of IL-7Rhigh TEMRA clonotypes than of TEM or TCM clonotypes. More restricted TCR repertoires, with lower diversity and more expanded clonotypes, were shown by IL-7Rhigh and IL-7R- TEMRA subsets than by TCM and TEM subsets.

In its sample, this clonotype comes out as large (0.1 to 1%). Which antigen it targets is not known. Per-nucleotide qualities are absent, and no much larger clonotype sits a single base away. These reads were obtained on an Illumina MiSeq. As for the original processing: To quantify repertoire diversity, the Shannon-Wiener index was calculated using VDJtools. A TCRbeta clonotype was considered expanded if its clonotype frequency was 3 or more. The raw public reads went through TCRdb reprocessing: fastp at Q25, MiXCR clone calling, in-frame beta chains kept. Under each unique CDR3 protein, matching rows form one entry showing the most common genes and DNA. TCRdb's processing, not the authors' own work, is the source of the V and J calls. This sample gives just under 650 distinct CDR3 sequences in total; roughly 17% of them show up just once. About 9.9% of the sample goes to the ten largest clones. To test a precursor-effector relationship among CD4 cytotoxic T cells, bulk UMI-based TCR sequencing was performed on four sorted CD4+ memory subsets (TCM, TEM, IL-7Rhigh TEMRA, IL-7R- TEMRA). Cells were obtained from peripheral blood mononuclear cells isolated from human blood.

The CDR3, cysteine through phenylalanine, is 12 amino acids long. Here the CDR3 DNA is all that survives: 36 bases in frame from base 1. V loses 4 bases, J loses 4 bases, and the germline ends lie 8 bases apart. Via the germline V gene, CDR1 is SQVTM and CDR2 ANQGSEA. The V and J segments used are TRBV29-1 and TRBJ1-5; a confident D gene designation cannot be given. The clonotype comes from a human donor in good health. The sample consisted of memory CD4+ T cells from blood (PBMCs). In nucleotides, the sequence is TGCAGCGTTGCGGCGGGGAATCAGCCCCAGCATTTT. Its product reads: CSVAAGNQPQHF.